These T cell receptor beta chains were read from a single sample in a study of T cell responses to AZD1222 COVID-19 vaccine. TCRdb's table, derived via immunoSEQ multiplex PCR, lists solely in-frame clones and lacks some. In the table there are roughly 97,000 clones, 93% of which are singletons. Source: peripheral blood, taken on day 0 of AZD1222 vaccination. The receptor set was obtained from an adult in good health. Each CDR3 is given without its conserved first and last residue. A D gene is named only where the DNA matches it firmly.

V gene,J gene,D gene,CDR3 protein
TRBV11-2,TRBJ1-1,NA,ASSPIGDSRRGTEAF
TRBV6-5,TRBJ1-5,TRBD1,ASSLQGAYQPQH
TRBV15,TRBJ1-2,NA,ATSRDRNGYT
TRBV20-1,TRBJ1-3,NA,SAHRNRRN
TRBV7-8,TRBJ1-1,TRBD1,ASSRTGFTEAF
TRBV5-5,TRBJ1-1,NA,ASSSEGKRNTEAF
TRBV18,TRBJ1-1,TRBD1,ASSPPGRGHTEAF
TRBV7-9,TRBJ2-7,TRBD2,ASSPPVAGEVEQY
TRBV10-3,TRBJ1-3,NA,AISESMDPQRRDTIY
TRBV11-2,TRBJ2-7,NA,ASSSTNQYYEQY
TRBV28,TRBJ1-5,NA,ASSDPQGYNQPQH
TRBV11-2,TRBJ2-5,NA,ASSLGVQETQY
TRBV19,TRBJ2-2,NA,ASRRSGDPNTGELF
TRBV11-1,TRBJ2-3,NA,ASSYFSTDTQY
TRBV2,TRBJ1-1,NA,ASSTVVRESSEAF
TRBV11-3,TRBJ2-6,NA,ASSHSSGRSTGANVLT
TRBV9,TRBJ2-2,NA,ASSVWGAGELF
TRBV7-2,TRBJ1-2,NA,ASNRAGYYGYT
TRBV27,TRBJ1-2,TRBD1,ASRRDRGFVDYGYT
TRBV30,TRBJ2-1,NA,AWRASVHNEQF
TRBV6-5,TRBJ2-1,TRBD2,ASRKGLAAYNEQF
TRBV3-1/TRBV3-2,TRBJ2-2,TRBD2,ASSQIAGSAYTGELF
TRBV6-1,TRBJ1-4,NA,ASSEAGWSSNEKLF
TRBV10-2,TRBJ1-5,NA,ASSERENQPQH
TRBV4-1,TRBJ2-7,TRBD2,ASSQDPWTSNYEQY
TRBV18,TRBJ1-1,NA,ASSLGRDTEAF
TRBV2,TRBJ2-2,NA,ASIQVRGELF
TRBV19,TRBJ2-7,NA,ASSTRQDYEQY
TRBV24-1,TRBJ2-2,NA,ATSDLDPATGEGSGELF
TRBV7-9,TRBJ2-3,NA,ASSSLDRGPDTQY
TRBV28,TRBJ1-6,NA,ASTSQRSLH
TRBV6-4,TRBJ2-2,NA,ASSDSQNTGELF
TRBV19,TRBJ2-5,TRBD2,ASTPSGISGTQY
TRBV19,TRBJ2-3,TRBD1,ATAIPGQGTDTQY
TRBV2,TRBJ1-5,NA,ASRPRAGGPRPQH
TRBV2,TRBJ2-2,TRBD2,ASTTGLAGASGELF
TRBV7-2,TRBJ1-6,TRBD1,ASSQIRQGNSPLH